This T cell receptor beta chain was captured in a study of human thymus T cells. The protocol was immunoSEQ multiplex PCR, while the TCRdb copy is restricted to in-frame clones and leaves out a portion. The repertoire holds tens of thousands of clones, around 96% seen once, with around 0.03% in the top ten. During corrective heart surgery, resections were taken, and the thymus tissue came from them. Sequenced: thymus tissue. The receptor's source is a boy in the first two years of life with a congenital heart defect but otherwise immunologically healthy.

CDR3 nucleotide sequence: TGTGCCAGCAGCTTAGCTACGGACAGGGGAGAGGAAAAACTGTTTTTT. This codes for CASSLATDRGEEKLFF. The gene calls are TRBV7-6 and TRBJ1-4; the match to TRBD1 covers 9 bases. Germline V gives CDR1 SGHVS, CDR2 FNYEAQ. Trimming at V came to 0 bases and at J to 8 bases, leaving 7 bases not matched to a gene. This CDR3 spans 16 amino acids.